This T cell receptor beta chain was identified during a study of response to subunit inactivated influenza vaccine. The study, taken as a whole, reports: New T cells are recruited in small numbers by each seasonal influenza vaccination, according to the authors' suggestion.

Details on this clonotype: Its antigen is still unknown.

The V gene end was trimmed by 3 bases and the J gene end by 5 bases; junction bases not matched to a gene: 11. Germline V CDR1 and CDR2: SEHNR, FQNEAQ (reference sequence). The CDR3 extends over 17 amino acids. TCRdb recomputed calls from the RT-PCR reads with MiXCR, one row per CDR3 protein. The sample lists 300,000 to 350,000 distinct CDR3 sequences, 20% to 25% occurring once. This TCR was recovered from a man aged 50-75 years who received an inactivated influenza vaccine. The rearrangement uses TRBV7-9 and TRBJ2-2, with TRBD1 matching 8 bases. The input for sequencing was PBMCs from blood, taken less than 22 months after vaccination. CDR3 DNA: TGTGCCAGCAGCTTTACCCTGAGACAGGGGTTGACCGGGGAGCTGTTTTTT. Protein sequence: CASSFTLRQGLTGELFF.